This T cell receptor beta chain was found in a study of blood T cells in healthy people across ages. Study-level points and caveats: Diversity of TCR beta per million T cells declined in a roughly linear way with age. A greater number of naive CD4+ cells and higher diversity distinguished long-lived donors from aged donors.

This CDR3 has 19 amino acids. Trimming pared 2 bases from V and 1 base from J, leaving 22 bases between. In its sample, this clonotype was seen a few times. Its antigen is as yet unknown. Sample-barcoded 5' priming and a J-beta primer mix drove a second PCR of about 6 to 12 cycles. Each cDNA molecule was tagged by a template-switch adaptor with 12 random nucleotides. One entry per CDR3 protein results from TCRdb running MiXCR on the 5' RACE reads. The table lists 700,000 to 850,000 distinct CDR3 sequences, under 40% of them singletons, with approximately 13% in the top ten. V and J are TRBV12-3 or TRBV12-4 and TRBJ2-3, with a weak D call TRBD2 (6 bases). Input material: blood. This TCR was recovered from a man between 18 and 29 years old in good health. The CDR3 reads CASSLMSVGQPGGTDTQYF. The CDR3 DNA reads TGTGCCAGCAGTTTAATGTCCGTGGGGCAGCCGGGGGGCACAGATACGCAGTATTTT.